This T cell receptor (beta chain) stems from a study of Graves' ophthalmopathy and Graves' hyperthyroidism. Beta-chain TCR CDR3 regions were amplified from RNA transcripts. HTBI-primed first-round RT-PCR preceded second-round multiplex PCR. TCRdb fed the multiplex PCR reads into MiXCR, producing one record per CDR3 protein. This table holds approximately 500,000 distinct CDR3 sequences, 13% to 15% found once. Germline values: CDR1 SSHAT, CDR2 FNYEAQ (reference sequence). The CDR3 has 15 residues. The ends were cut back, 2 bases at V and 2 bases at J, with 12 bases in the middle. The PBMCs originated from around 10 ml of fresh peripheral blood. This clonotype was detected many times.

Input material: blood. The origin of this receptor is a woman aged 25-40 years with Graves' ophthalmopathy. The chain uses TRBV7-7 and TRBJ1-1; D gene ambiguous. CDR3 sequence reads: CASSLSQKENTEAFF. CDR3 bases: TGTGCCAGCAGCTTATCCCAGAAAGAAAACACTGAAGCTTTCTTT.